The rows below give T cell receptor beta chains drawn from one sample of a study of T-cell reconstitution after alpha-beta-depleted transplantation in children. TCRdb re-called the PCR reads with MiXCR, one entry per CDR3 protein. Seen here are over 150,000 distinct CDR3 sequences, approximately 6.6% observed once, and the top ten hold around 3%. This sample comprised PBMCs from the stem cell graft donor, obtained from the stem cell graft. Source of these receptors: a human donor who donated a stem cell graft to a child with Wiskott-Aldrich syndrome. CDR3s include the opening cysteine and the closing phenylalanine or tryptophan. D genes are given only for firm matches. Some rows have no size entry. The others give once, few or many, or a class for an expanded clone.

V gene,clone size,J gene,D gene,CDR3 protein,CDR3 DNA
TRBV29-1,many,TRBJ1-2,NA,CSVDNPGNYGYTF,TGCAGCGTTGATAATCCAGGGAACTATGGCTACACCTTC
TRBV29-1,many,TRBJ2-5,NA,CSVQPGQETQYF,TGCAGCGTTCAACCGGGGCAAGAGACCCAGTACTTC
TRBV2,many,TRBJ1-2,NA,CASSDRTGYGYTF,TGTGCCAGCAGTGATAGGACGGGCTATGGCTACACCTTC
TRBV3-1,NA,TRBJ2-1,TRBD2,CASTQARGLAGAGEQFF,TGTGCCAGCACCCAAGCGCGCGGACTAGCGGGAGCGGGAGAGCAGTTCTTC
TRBV12-3/TRBV12-4,many,TRBJ2-2,TRBD2,CASSERGLAGNTGELFF,TGTGCCAGCAGCGAGCGAGGACTAGCGGGAAACACCGGGGAGCTGTTTTTT
TRBV20-1,many,TRBJ1-6,TRBD1,CSASPGGQGGHSPLHF,TGCAGTGCTAGTCCGGGGGGACAGGGCGGGCATTCACCCCTCCACTTT
TRBV3-1,many,TRBJ2-2,NA,CASSQLAGAVGELFF,TGTGCCAGCAGCCAATTGGCGGGGGCGGTCGGGGAGCTGTTTTTT
TRBV20-1,many,TRBJ1-1,TRBD1,CSAYLVTERTGGRVSAFF,TGCAGTGCTTACCTAGTGACCGAACGGACAGGGGGAAGAGTGTCAGCTTTCTTT
TRBV7-2,many,TRBJ1-2,TRBD1,CASSLGTGGGGYTF,TGTGCCAGCAGCTTAGGGACAGGAGGGGGTGGCTACACCTTC
TRBV6-1,many,TRBJ2-3,NA,CASSSPGPGTDTQYF,TGTGCCAGCAGCTCTCCGGGGCCGGGGACAGATACGCAGTATTTT
TRBV12-3/TRBV12-4,many,TRBJ2-3,NA,CASSLVATTDTQYF,TGTGCCAGTAGTTTAGTTGCAACCACAGATACGCAGTATTTT
TRBV20-1,many,TRBJ2-7,TRBD2,CSAVGLAVYEQYF,TGCAGTGCCGTGGGACTAGCGGTTTACGAGCAGTACTTC
TRBV12-3/TRBV12-4,many,TRBJ1-2,TRBD1,CASSYLQGTGDGYTF,TGTGCCAGCAGTTATCTTCAAGGGACAGGCGATGGCTACACCTTC
TRBV7-6,many,TRBJ2-3,NA,CASSTAGTFTADTQYF,TGTGCCAGCAGCACTGCCGGGACCTTCACGGCAGATACGCAGTATTTT
TRBV11-3,few,TRBJ1-1,TRBD1,CASSKRQGPMNTEAFF,TGTGCCAGCAGCAAGAGACAGGGGCCCATGAACACTGAAGCTTTCTTT
TRBV5-1,few,TRBJ2-3,TRBD1,CASSLRGDRVTDTQYF,TGCGCCAGCAGCTTGCGGGGGGACAGGGTCACAGATACGCAGTATTTT
TRBV18,few,TRBJ1-3,NA,CASSLISGNTIYF,TGTGCCAGCTCACTTATCTCCGGAAACACCATATATTTT
TRBV20-1,many,TRBJ1-6,NA,CSARDRGGGSDNSPLHF,TGCAGTGCTAGAGATCGGGGAGGGGGGTCTGATAATTCACCCCTCCACTTT
TRBV12-3/TRBV12-4,many,TRBJ2-1,NA,CASSKFRGRDEQFF,TGTGCCAGCAGTAAGTTCCGTGGGCGGGATGAGCAGTTCTTC
TRBV20-1,many,TRBJ2-1,NA,CSARDVGDEQFF,TGCAGTGCTAGAGACGTGGGCGATGAGCAGTTCTTC
TRBV2,once,TRBJ2-5,NA,CASSELGGEIQYF,TGTGCCAGCAGTGAGTTAGGGGGAGAGATCCAGTACTTC
TRBV5-6,few,TRBJ1-1,NA,CASSLAVGSLSYTEAFF,TGTGCCAGCAGCTTGGCCGTGGGGTCCCTATCGTACACTGAAGCTTTCTTT
TRBV12-3/TRBV12-4,many,TRBJ1-1,NA,CASSLGTTEAFF,TGTGCCAGCAGTCTCGGGACAACTGAAGCTTTCTTT
TRBV4-1,many,TRBJ2-2,NA,CASSQDGTVLSGELFF,TGCGCCAGCAGCCAAGACGGGACGGTCTTATCCGGGGAGCTGTTTTTT
TRBV12-3/TRBV12-4,many,TRBJ2-1,TRBD1,CASNLRDRRDEQFF,TGTGCCAGCAACCTGAGGGACAGGCGGGATGAGCAGTTCTTC
TRBV12-3/TRBV12-4,many,TRBJ2-1,NA,CASSLGSYNEQFF,TGTGCCAGCAGTTTAGGCTCCTACAATGAGCAGTTCTTC
TRBV20-1,many,TRBJ2-3,NA,CSASPGGITDTQYF,TGCAGTGCTAGTCCGGGGGGCATTACAGATACGCAGTATTTT
TRBV5-1,many,TRBJ2-1,NA,CASSLTGEQFF,TGCGCCAGCAGCTTGACCGGTGAGCAGTTCTTC
TRBV29-1,many,TRBJ2-3,TRBD1,CSVESRGRTDTQYF,TGCAGCGTTGAGAGCAGGGGGCGCACAGATACGCAGTATTTT
TRBV7-2,many,TRBJ2-3,NA,CASSLVAGTRTDTQYF,TGTGCCAGCAGCTTAGTCGCGGGAACTCGTACAGATACGCAGTATTTT
TRBV12-3/TRBV12-4,many,TRBJ2-7,TRBD1,CASSHQDRGSYEQYF,TGTGCCAGCAGCCACCAGGACAGGGGATCCTACGAGCAGTACTTC
TRBV7-9,many,TRBJ1-5,NA,CASSLDRANQPQHF,TGTGCCAGCAGCTTAGACAGGGCTAATCAGCCCCAGCATTTT
TRBV7-7,many,TRBJ2-1,TRBD2,CASSASGYNEQFF,TGTGCCAGCTCGGCTAGCGGATACAATGAGCAGTTCTTC
TRBV7-9,many,TRBJ1-5,NA,CASSPGWGPSHNQPQHF,TGTGCCAGCAGCCCGGGGTGGGGACCGAGTCACAATCAGCCCCAGCATTTT
TRBV12-3/TRBV12-4,many,TRBJ2-1,TRBD2,CASSLAGVTEQFF,TGTGCCAGCAGCCTAGCGGGAGTCACTGAGCAGTTCTTC
TRBV12-3/TRBV12-4,many,TRBJ1-6,NA,CASSSQGFRNSPLHF,TGTGCCAGCAGTTCCCAGGGGTTTCGGAATTCACCCCTCCACTTT
TRBV18,NA,TRBJ2-5,NA,CASSPDGIHRETQYF,TGTGCCAGCTCACCAGATGGTATTCACCGGGAGACCCAGTACTTC
TRBV5-6,many,TRBJ2-2,NA,CASSLITGELFF,TGTGCCAGCAGCTTGATCACCGGGGAGCTGTTTTTT
TRBV6-4,NA,TRBJ2-1,NA,CASSKDWEDEQFF,TGTGCCAGCAGCAAAGACTGGGAGGATGAGCAGTTCTTC
TRBV7-2,few,TRBJ1-1,NA,CASSLVLSAEAFF,TGTGCCAGCAGCTTAGTATTAAGCGCTGAAGCTTTCTTT
TRBV3-1,NA,TRBJ2-5,NA,CASSSRGLFETQYF,TGTGCCAGCAGCTCGAGAGGACTCTTTGAGACCCAGTACTTC
TRBV7-9,many,TRBJ1-2,TRBD1,CASSPRQGIGYGYTF,TGTGCCAGCAGCCCGCGACAGGGGATCGGCTATGGCTACACCTTC
TRBV6-6,NA,TRBJ1-5,NA,CASSYSPDQPQHF,TGTGCCAGCAGTTACTCTCCGGATCAGCCCCAGCATTTT
TRBV7-9,many,TRBJ1-1,TRBD1,CASSVNRGRGTEAFF,TGTGCCAGCAGCGTAAACAGGGGGCGAGGCACTGAAGCTTTCTTT
TRBV15,many,TRBJ2-2,TRBD2,CATSRGAGVGELFF,TGTGCCACCAGCAGAGGGGCGGGGGTCGGGGAGCTGTTTTTT
TRBV5-1,many,TRBJ2-2,NA,CASSVQNTGELFF,TGCGCCAGCAGCGTCCAGAACACCGGGGAGCTGTTTTTT
TRBV3-1,NA,TRBJ2-4,TRBD1,CASSQVDRAGIQYF,TGTGCCAGCAGCCAAGTAGACAGGGCTGGCATTCAGTACTTC
TRBV7-7,many,TRBJ2-5,TRBD1,CASSFGTGGAETQYF,TGTGCCAGCAGCTTTGGGACAGGGGGCGCGGAGACCCAGTACTTC
TRBV28,many,TRBJ2-5,NA,CASSLSVGGGETQYF,TGTGCCAGCAGTTTATCGGTCGGTGGGGGGGAGACCCAGTACTTC
TRBV5-5,many,TRBJ2-1,NA,CASSLEGSPYNEQFF,TGTGCCAGCAGCTTGGAGGGTTCCCCCTACAATGAGCAGTTCTTC
TRBV28,NA,TRBJ2-1,TRBD2,CASSSTHAGVFF,TGTGCCAGCAGTTCCACCCACGCGGGGGTGTTCTTC
TRBV20-1,many,TRBJ2-3,NA,CSASRAASTDTQYF,TGCAGTGCTAGCCGTGCCGCCAGCACAGATACGCAGTATTTT
TRBV4-3,many,TRBJ1-5,NA,CASSQGQNNQPQHF,TGCGCCAGCAGCCAAGGACAGAACAATCAGCCCCAGCATTTT
TRBV12-3/TRBV12-4,many,TRBJ2-7,NA,CASSLKTSYEQYF,TGTGCCAGCAGTTTGAAGACCTCCTACGAGCAGTACTTC